A single sample is the source of the 22 T cell receptor beta chains below, sequenced in a study of identical twins' blood T cells. TCRdb recomputed calls from the 5' RACE reads with MiXCR, one row per CDR3 protein. In the table there are hundreds of thousands of distinct CDR3 sequences, 25% to 35% of which are singletons. Sample: PBMCs. All receptors derive from a woman aged 18 to 49 in good health.

The table lists this clonotype with a few counts. The chain links TRBV19 to TRBJ1-1; D gene uncertain. Trimming left V 5 bases short and J 3 bases short, with 7 bases between. CDR1 and CDR2 from the germline V gene are LNHDA and SQIVND (reference sequence). The CDR3 runs to 12 residues. The CDR3, as DNA: TGTGCCAGTAGTTTTGGATACACTGAAGCTTTCTTT. Translating gives CASSFGYTEAFF.

The chain carries TRBV21-1 and TRBJ2-7; the table's TRBD1 call for D was not verified on the DNA. TRBV21-1 is an annotated pseudogene. The CDR3 loop spans 14 amino acids. CDR3: CASSTRHHRYEQYF. CDR3 nucleotide sequence: TGTGCCAGCAGCACCCGACACCACAGGTACGAGCAGTACTTC.

In its sample, this clonotype was seen many times. CDR3 loop: CASSSPGASGNTIYF. CDR3 bases: TGCGCCAGCAGCAGCCCTGGCGCCTCTGGAAACACCATATATTTT. V gene TRBV5-1 combines with J gene TRBJ1-3, with D uncertain. V lost 4 bases and J 0 bases, leaving 11 bases between the germline ends. CDR1 SGHRS and CDR2 YFSETQ come from the germline V gene. The CDR3 is 15 residues long.

This clonotype was observed a few times. The gene calls are TRBV6-2 or TRBV6-3 and TRBJ2-7, with D maybe TRBD1 (5 bases). Germline loops: CDR1 MNHEY, CDR2 SVGEGT. The CDR3 is 18 amino acids. V lost 4 bases to trimming and J lost 5 bases, with 27 bases between them. CDR3 amino acids: CASSLLLTSDQGVDEQYF. The CDR3 DNA is TGTGCCAGCAGTTTACTACTGACATCGGATCAGGGTGTGGACGAGCAGTACTTC.

V and J are TRBV5-1 and TRBJ1-3, with D unresolved. The ends were cut back, 0 bases at V and 4 bases at J, with 14 bases in the middle. The CDR3 covers 16 residues. The germline V gene has CDR1 SGHRS and CDR2 YFSETQ. CDR3 amino acids: CASSLAGGRFGNTIYF. The CDR3 bases are TGCGCCAGCAGCTTGGCCGGAGGGAGGTTCGGAAACACCATATATTTT.

This clonotype was detected a few times. The CDR3, as DNA: TGCAGCGTTAGAAGCGACCCCAACTATGGCTACACCTTC. Translation gives CSVRSDPNYGYTF. The chain links TRBV29-1 to TRBJ1-2; D gene ambiguous. V lost 5 bases, J lost 2 bases, and 12 bases lay in between. The CDR3 spans 13 residues. CDR1 and CDR2 from the germline V gene are SQVTM and ANQGSEA.

In this sample, this clonotype turned up many times. J is TRBJ2-2 and V is TRBV20-1, with 10 nucleotides matching TRBD2. The CDR3 runs to 15 residues. With 0 bases clipped from V and 13 bases from J, the junction kept 11 bases outside the gene matches. Per the germline V gene, CDR1 is DFQATT and CDR2 is SNEGSKA (reference sequence). CDR3 DNA sequence: TGCAGTGCTAGAGACGCGGTTCTAGCGGGAGTTCGGCTGTTTTTT. Translation gives CSARDAVLAGVRLFF.

The chain employs TRBV19 and TRBJ1-1; TRBD1 is a possible D gene (5 bases). Trimming took off 6 bases at V and 6 bases at J, with 17 bases between the two ends. The CDR3 is made up of 14 amino acids. The V gene's germline CDR1 is LNHDA and CDR2 SQIVND (reference sequence). The CDR3 sequence is CASRQTGSVAEAFF. The DNA for the CDR3 is TGTGCCAGTAGACAAACAGGTTCGGTCGCTGAAGCTTTCTTT.

The CDR3 here is CASSFRGQFRQFF. In nucleotides, the CDR3 is TGTGCCAGCAGCTTCCGCGGACAATTCAGGCAGTTCTTC. The V gene is TRBV7-8, the J gene TRBJ2-1; tentative D call: TRBD1 (5 bases). V was clipped by 3 bases and J by 12 bases, with 15 bases between them. The germline CDR1 and CDR2 sequences are SGHVS and FQNEAQ. The CDR3 sequence is 13 residues long. The whole variable domain, filled in from reference TRBV7-8 and TRBJ2-1, reads GAGVSQSPRYKVAKRGQDVALRCDPISGHVSLFWYQQALGQGPEFLTYFQNEAQLDKSGLPSDRFFAERPEGSVSTLKIQRTQQEDSAVYLCASSFRGQFRQFFGPGTRLTVL.

The chain has TRBV5-1 and TRBJ1-6, with unresolved D. V was cut by 2 bases and J by 7 bases, with 7 bases left in between. Germline values: CDR1 SGHRS, CDR2 YFSETQ. The length of the CDR3 is 13 residues. The CDR3, as DNA: TGCGCCAGCAGCTTCGACAACAATTCACCCCTCCACTTT. Its protein product is CASSFDNNSPLHF.

V gene TRBV20-1 combines with J gene TRBJ1-3, with D possibly matching TRBD1 (5 bases). Per germline, CDR1 DFQATT and CDR2 SNEGSKA (reference sequence). Trimming took 1 base from V and 7 from J, leaving 8 bases between them. The CDR3 length is 12 residues. The CDR3 sequence: CSARGGSNTIYF. The CDR3 bases are TGCAGTGCTAGAGGGGGGTCGAACACCATATATTTT.

A few counts support this clonotype. This rearrangement joins TRBV5-1 to TRBJ1-4, with D unclear. The CDR3 is made up of 16 amino acids. Trimming took 4 bases from V and 3 from J, leaving 16 bases between them. The germline V gene has CDR1 SGHRS and CDR2 YFSETQ. The CDR3 here is CASSPGKGWPNEKLFF. The CDR3 DNA sequence: TGCGCCAGCAGCCCGGGGAAGGGTTGGCCTAATGAAAAACTGTTTTTT.

V usage is TRBV2 and J usage is TRBJ2-3; 7 nucleotides align to TRBD2. This CDR3 is built from 14 residues. V trimming: 8 bases; J trimming: 2 bases; junction bases outside the gene matches: 7. Germline-derived CDR1 and CDR2 are SNHLY and FYNNEI. The CDR3 reads CASAGGTNTDTQYF. The CDR3 nucleotides are TGTGCCAGCGCCGGGGGGACCAACACAGATACGCAGTATTTT.

The V call is TRBV3-1, the J call TRBJ1-2; D unclear. The CDR3 runs 14 residues. V lost 1 base and J lost 4, with 10 bases in between. CDR1 and CDR2 from the germline V gene are LGHDT and YNNKEL (reference sequence). Written as DNA, the CDR3 is TGTGCCAGCAGCCAAGGGCCCGTGGGCTATGGCTACACCTTC. Protein: CASSQGPVGYGYTF.

J is TRBJ2-1 and V is TRBV2; 13 nucleotides align to TRBD2. V gave up 8 bases and J gave up 9 bases; unmatched junction bases: 7. The germline V gene encodes CDR1 SNHLY and CDR2 FYNNEI. The CDR3 spans 14 residues. The CDR3 DNA reads TGTGCCAGCTTTAGACTAGCGGGGGGCAGTGAGCAGTTCTTC. Translation: CASFRLAGGSEQFF. The entire variable domain, with the rest obtained from reference TRBV2 and TRBJ2-1, is as follows: EPEVTQTPSHQVTQMGQEVILRCVPISNHLYFYWYRQILGQKVEFLVSFYNNEISEKSEIFDDQFSVERPDGSNFTLKIRSTKLEDSAMYFCASFRLAGGSEQFFGPGTRLTVL.

This sequence joins TRBV29-1 and TRBJ2-1; TRBD2 matches 9 bases. Germline CDR1 is SQVTM and CDR2 is ANQGSEA. This CDR3 is built from 16 residues. The V segment lost 6 bases and the J segment 1 base; nucleotides outside the gene matches: 10. CDR3 nucleotides: TGCAGCGTCCGACGACTAGCGGAAGGGTCCTACAATGAGCAGTTCTTC. Its protein is CSVRRLAEGSYNEQFF.

In its sample, this clonotype was seen many times. The J gene is TRBJ2-2, the V gene TRBV5-1; D not resolved. Germline CDR1 reads SGHRS; CDR2 reads YFSETQ. This CDR3 has 11 residues. Deletions cut 5 bases from V and 7 bases from J, with 6 bases between. CDR3 in amino acids: CASSTVGELFF. DNA for the CDR3: TGCGCCAGCAGTACAGTCGGGGAGCTGTTTTTT.

This clonotype was counted a few times. V is TRBV20-1 and J is TRBJ2-1; 7 nucleotides agree with TRBD1. The V and J ends lost 3 bases and 6 bases, in that order; junction bases with no gene match: 8. Germline V gives CDR1 DFQATT, CDR2 SNEGSKA (reference sequence). The length of the CDR3 is 14 residues. DNA of the CDR3: TGCAGTGCTAGTATTTCAGGGGGAGCCAATGAGCAGTTCTTC. The encoded protein is CSASISGGANEQFF.

This clonotype has more than one count but fewer than ten. This chain links TRBV9 with TRBJ1-2; D gene ambiguous. CDR1 is SGDLS, CDR2 YYNGEE, per germline. The CDR3 has 11 amino acids. V dropped 4 bases and J dropped 9 bases, with 10 bases sitting between them. CDR3 DNA: TGTGCCAGCAGCCTCCAGACCCGCTACACCTTC. Encoded protein: CASSLQTRYTF.

This clonotype was seen only a few times. This chain connects TRBV10-3 to TRBJ1-2; 9 positions match TRBD1. J was trimmed by 4 bases and V by 6 bases; bases with no gene match: 6. The CDR3 loop spans 14 amino acids. CDR1 and CDR2 from the germline V gene are ENHRY and SYGVKD. DNA of the CDR3: TGTGCCATCAGGGAGGACAGGGGCAGCTATGGCTACACCTTC. Encoded protein: CAIREDRGSYGYTF.

The V and J genes are TRBV12-3 or TRBV12-4 and TRBJ2-3; the D gene is possibly TRBD1 (5 bases). Between the trimmed V and J ends, which lost 3 bases and 0 bases, there was a span of 7 bases. The CDR3 runs to 14 residues. CDR3 in amino acids: CASSFPGSTDTQYF. The DNA of the CDR3 is TGTGCCAGCAGTTTCCCAGGGAGCACAGATACGCAGTATTTT.

The rearrangement links TRBV20-1 to TRBJ1-6; a weak D match, TRBD1 (5 bases). The CDR3 is 13 amino acids. Trimming pared 4 bases from V and 6 bases from J, leaving 10 bases between. Germline CDR1 DFQATT, CDR2 SNEGSKA (reference sequence). This CDR3 reads CSAIWGANSPLHF. CDR3 DNA sequence: TGCAGTGCTATCTGGGGCGCTAATTCACCCCTCCACTTT.